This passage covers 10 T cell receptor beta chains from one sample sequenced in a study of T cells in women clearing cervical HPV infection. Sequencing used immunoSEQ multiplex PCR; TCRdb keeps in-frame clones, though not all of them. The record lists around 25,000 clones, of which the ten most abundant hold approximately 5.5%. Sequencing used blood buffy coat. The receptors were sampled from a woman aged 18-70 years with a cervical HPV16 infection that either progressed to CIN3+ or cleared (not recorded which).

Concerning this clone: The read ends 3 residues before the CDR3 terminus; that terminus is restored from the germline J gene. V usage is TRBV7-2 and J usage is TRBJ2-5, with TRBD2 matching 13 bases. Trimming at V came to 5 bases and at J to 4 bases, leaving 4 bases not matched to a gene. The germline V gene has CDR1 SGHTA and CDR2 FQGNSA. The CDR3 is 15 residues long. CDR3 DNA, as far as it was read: TGTGCCAGCAGCACAACTAGCGGGAGGGGAGAGACC. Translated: CASSTTSGRGET. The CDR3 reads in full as CASSTTSGRGETQYF.

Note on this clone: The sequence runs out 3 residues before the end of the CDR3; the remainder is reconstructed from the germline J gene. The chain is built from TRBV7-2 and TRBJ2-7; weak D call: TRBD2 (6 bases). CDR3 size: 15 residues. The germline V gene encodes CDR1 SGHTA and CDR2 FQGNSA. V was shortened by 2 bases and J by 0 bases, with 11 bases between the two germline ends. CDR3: CASSLSSGLSYEQYF. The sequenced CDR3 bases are TGTGCCAGCAGCTTAAGTAGCGGACTCTCCTACGAG.

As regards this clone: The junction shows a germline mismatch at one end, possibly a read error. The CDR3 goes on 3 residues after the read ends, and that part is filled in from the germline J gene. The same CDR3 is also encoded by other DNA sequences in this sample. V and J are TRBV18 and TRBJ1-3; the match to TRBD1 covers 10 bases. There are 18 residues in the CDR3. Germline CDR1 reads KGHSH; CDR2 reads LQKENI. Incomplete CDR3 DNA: TGTGCCAGCTCACCTTCCCACCAGGACAGGGGGGCTGGAAACACA. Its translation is CASSPSHQDRGAGNT. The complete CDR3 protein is CASSPSHQDRGAGNTIYF. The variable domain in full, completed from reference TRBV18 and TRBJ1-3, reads NAGVMQNPRHLVRRRGQEARLRCSPMKGHSHVYWYRQLPEEGLKFMVYLQKENIIDESGMPKERFSAEFPKEGPSILRIQQVVRGDSAAYFCASSPSHQDRGAGNTIYFGEGSWLTVV.

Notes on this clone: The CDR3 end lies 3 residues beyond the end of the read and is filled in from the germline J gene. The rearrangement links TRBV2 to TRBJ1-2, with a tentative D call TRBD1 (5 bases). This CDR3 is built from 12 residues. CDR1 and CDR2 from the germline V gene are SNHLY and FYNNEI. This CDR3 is CASSEPGYDYTF. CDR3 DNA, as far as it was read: TGTGCCAGCAGTGAACCAGGGTACGAC.

The CDR3 spells CASSEEGYSNQPQYF. The sequenced CDR3 bases are TGTGCCAGCAGTGAAGAAGGCTATAGCAATCAGCCG. The chain employs TRBV6-1 and TRBJ2-3; no clear D. The read ends 3 residues early relative to the CDR3; the germline J gene fills the gap. Germline loops: CDR1 MNHNS, CDR2 SASEGT. CDR3 size: 15 residues.

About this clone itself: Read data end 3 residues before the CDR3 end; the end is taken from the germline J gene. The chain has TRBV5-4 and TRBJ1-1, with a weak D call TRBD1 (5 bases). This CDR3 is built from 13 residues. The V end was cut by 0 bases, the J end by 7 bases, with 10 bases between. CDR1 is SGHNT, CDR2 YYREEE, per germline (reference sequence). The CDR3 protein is CASSLAWGREAFF. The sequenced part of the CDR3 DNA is TGTGCCAGCAGCTTGGCCTGGGGCCGTGAA.

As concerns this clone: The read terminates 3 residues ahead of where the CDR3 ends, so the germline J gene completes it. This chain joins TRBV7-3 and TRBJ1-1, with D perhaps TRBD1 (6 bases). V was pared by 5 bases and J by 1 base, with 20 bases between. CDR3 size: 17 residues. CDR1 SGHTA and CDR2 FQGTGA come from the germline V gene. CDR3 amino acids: CASSRKQGLVENTEAFF. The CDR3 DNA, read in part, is TGTGCCAGCAGCCGCAAACAGGGCCTCGTAGAGAACACTGAA.

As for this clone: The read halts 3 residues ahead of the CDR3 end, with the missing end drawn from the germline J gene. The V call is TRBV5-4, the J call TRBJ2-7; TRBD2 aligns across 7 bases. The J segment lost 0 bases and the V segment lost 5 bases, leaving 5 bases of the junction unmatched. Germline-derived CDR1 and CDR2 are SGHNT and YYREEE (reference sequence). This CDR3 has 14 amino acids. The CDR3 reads CASRQRDYSYEQYF. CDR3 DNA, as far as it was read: TGTGCCAGCAGACAACGGGACTACTCCTACGAG.

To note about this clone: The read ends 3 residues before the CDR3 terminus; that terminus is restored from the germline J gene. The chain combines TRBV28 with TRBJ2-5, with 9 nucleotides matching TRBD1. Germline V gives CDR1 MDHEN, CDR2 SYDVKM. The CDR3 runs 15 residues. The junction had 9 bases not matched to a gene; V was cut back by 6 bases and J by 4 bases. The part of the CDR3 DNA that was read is TGTGCCAGCAGACCCTGGGGGGACAGGGTAGAGACC. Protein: CASRPWGDRVET. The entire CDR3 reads CASRPWGDRVETQYF.

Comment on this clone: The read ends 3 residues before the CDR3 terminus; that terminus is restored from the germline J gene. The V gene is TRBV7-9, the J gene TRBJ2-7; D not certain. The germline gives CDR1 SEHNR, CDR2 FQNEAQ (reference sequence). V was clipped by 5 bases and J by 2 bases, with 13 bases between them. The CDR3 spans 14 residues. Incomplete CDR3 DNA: TGTGCCAGCAGCCCCAGCGTCCGCACCTACGAG. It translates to CASSPSVRTYE. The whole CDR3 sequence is CASSPSVRTYEQYF.